Sequencing of this T cell receptor (beta chain) was carried out in a study of regulatory T cells in long-lasting Graves disease. Study observations and caveats: Favored usage of TRBV28, TRBJ1-2 and TRBJ2-5 was recorded in persistent disease. Patients with persistent disease shared 2,500 to 3,500 public clonotypes, outpacing the approximately 920 shared by new patients.

Combining iRepertoire HTBI primers with Arm-PCR of CDR3 regions, the authors built TCR beta libraries. TCRdb ran MiXCR on the multiplex PCR reads and lists one entry per CDR3 protein. The sample carries approximately 400,000 distinct CDR3 sequences, roughly a sixth recorded once. This clonotype was counted ten times or more. Its matching antigen is unknown. Sample time point: newly diagnosed GD, antithyroid drugs for less than 3 months. PBMC-derived RNA was used for the TCR library. The V gene lost 1 base and the J gene lost 5 bases, with 16 bases spanning the gap. Germline CDR1 and CDR2: SGHVS and FNYEAQ. The CDR3 covers 16 residues.

The source is a female donor with Graves disease. The sample was peripheral blood mononuclear cells (PBMCs), taken at new diagnosis, from a patient treated with antithyroid drugs. The chain uses TRBV7-6 and TRBJ2-3; a weak D match, TRBD2 (5 bases). CDR3 residues: CASSLGVTGREDTQYF. CDR3 DNA sequence: TGTGCCAGCAGCTTAGGTGTAACGGGGAGAGAAGATACGCAGTATTTT.